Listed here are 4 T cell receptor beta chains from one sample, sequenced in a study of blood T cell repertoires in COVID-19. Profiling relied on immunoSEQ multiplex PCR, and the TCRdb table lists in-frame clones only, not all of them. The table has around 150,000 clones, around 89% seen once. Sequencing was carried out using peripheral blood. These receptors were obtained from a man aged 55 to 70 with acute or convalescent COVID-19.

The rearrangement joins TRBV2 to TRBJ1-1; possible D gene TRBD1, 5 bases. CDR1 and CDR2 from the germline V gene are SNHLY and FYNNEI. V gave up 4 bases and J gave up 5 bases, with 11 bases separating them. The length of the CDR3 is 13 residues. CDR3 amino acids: CASSGGRGTEAFF. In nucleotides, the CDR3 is TGTGCCAGCAGTGGGGGTAGGGGTACTGAAGCTTTCTTT.

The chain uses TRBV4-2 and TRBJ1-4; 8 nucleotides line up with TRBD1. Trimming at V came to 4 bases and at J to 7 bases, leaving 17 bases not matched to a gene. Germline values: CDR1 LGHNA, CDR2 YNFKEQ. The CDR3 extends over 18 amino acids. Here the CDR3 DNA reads TGTGCCAGCAGCCCGATGGGACAATGGACAGGGATGGGTGAAAAACTGTTTTTT. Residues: CASSPMGQWTGMGEKLFF.

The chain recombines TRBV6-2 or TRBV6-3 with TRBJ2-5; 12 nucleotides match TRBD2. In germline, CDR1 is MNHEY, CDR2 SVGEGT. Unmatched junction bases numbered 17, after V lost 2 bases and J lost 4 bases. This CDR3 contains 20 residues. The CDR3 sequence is CASSYGWLAGGLGRRETQYF. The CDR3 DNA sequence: TGTGCCAGCAGTTACGGGTGGCTAGCGGGGGGGCTAGGACGGCGAGAGACCCAGTACTTC.

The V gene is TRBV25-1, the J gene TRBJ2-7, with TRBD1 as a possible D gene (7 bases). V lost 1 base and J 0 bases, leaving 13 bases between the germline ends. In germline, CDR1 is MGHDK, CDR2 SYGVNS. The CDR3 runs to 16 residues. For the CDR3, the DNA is TGTGCCAGCAGTGAATCGGGCAGGGGGGTCTCCTACGAGCAGTACTTC. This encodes CASSESGRGVSYEQYF.